The 11 T cell receptor beta chains reported below all come from one sample, sequenced in a study of CD8+ T cells in alopecia areata. Extracted RNA was reverse transcribed into cDNA, the sequencing template. Here immunoSEQ multiplex PCR was the method, and the copy in TCRdb shows in-frame clones only, minus some. Seen here are 210,000 or so clones, around 65% observed once, and the top ten hold around 1.2%. This sample's treatment: oral pan-JAK inhibitor, 5-10 mg twice daily. This specimen consisted of CD4+ T cells sorted from blood, obtained at approximately week 44, from a patient treated with tofacitinib. The receptor set was obtained from a human donor with alopecia areata.

The chain joins TRBV29-1 to TRBJ1-1; D remains ambiguous. Germline V gene sequence: CDR1 SQVTM, CDR2 ANQGSEA. The V end lost 4 bases, the J end lost 1 base, and 10 bases lay between the germline ends. This CDR3 comprises 13 residues. The CDR3: CSVGSSTNTEAFF. The CDR3 region has the DNA TGCAGCGTTGGATCCAGCACGAACACTGAAGCTTTCTTT.

The chain combines TRBV7-9 with TRBJ1-2, with 9 bases identical to TRBD1. The CDR3 runs to 14 residues. V shed 1 base, J shed 6 bases, and the junction held 3 bases outside the gene matches. Germline V CDR1 and CDR2: SEHNR, FQNEAQ (reference sequence). The CDR3 DNA follows: TGTGCCAGCAGCTTAGGCGGGACAGGGAATGGCTACACCTTC. The encoded protein is CASSLGGTGNGYTF.

The CDR3: CASSQDPGDTIYF. In DNA form, the CDR3 reads TGCGCCAGCAGCCAAGATCCCGGGGACACCATATATTTT. This chain uses TRBV4-3 with TRBJ1-3; no firm D call. Germline-derived CDR1 and CDR2 are LGHNA and YSLEER. V gave up 0 bases and J gave up 8 bases, with 8 bases separating them. The CDR3 has 13 residues.

This clone was observed once. The CDR3 loop is CSVEQGAAGKLFF. In DNA, the CDR3 is TGCAGCGTTGAACAGGGGGCAGCCGGAAAACTGTTTTTT. V is TRBV29-1 and J is TRBJ1-4; 8 nucleotides agree with TRBD1. The CDR3 sequence is 13 residues long. Germline V lookup: CDR1 SQVTM, CDR2 ANQGSEA. The V gene end was trimmed by 2 bases and the J gene end by 10 bases; junction bases not matched to a gene: 6.

The J gene is TRBJ1-1, the V gene TRBV12-5, with D possibly TRBD1 on 6 matching bases. The CDR3 has 15 amino acids. V lost 3 bases and J 0 bases, leaving 11 bases between the germline ends. CDR1 is LGHNT and CDR2 is FRNRAP in the germline V gene. CDR3 coding DNA: TGTGCTAGTGGTTTCGACAGGACCATGAACACTGAAGCTTTCTTT. Encoded protein: CASGFDRTMNTEAFF.

This clone was recorded once. The rearrangement uses TRBV11-2 and TRBJ2-1; the D is unclear. CDR1 SGHAT and CDR2 FQNNGV come from the germline V gene. V was cut by 1 base and J by 4 bases, with 8 bases left in between. CDR3 length: 14 residues. The CDR3: CASSLVGGYNEQFF. The CDR3 region has the DNA TGTGCCAGCAGCTTAGTTGGCGGATACAATGAGCAGTTCTTC.

The chain links TRBV6-5 to TRBJ1-2; TRBD1 agrees at 7 bases. J lost 8 bases, V lost 9 bases, and 3 bases had no gene match. The V gene's germline CDR1 is MNHEY and CDR2 SVGAGI. This CDR3 has 10 residues. The CDR3 nucleotides are TGTGCCAGTCGGGACAGCGGCTACACCTTC. This codes for CASRDSGYTF.

This clone was counted only a few times. The chain employs TRBV29-1 and TRBJ2-3; tentatively, D is TRBD1 (6 bases). V lost 6 bases, J lost 1 base, and 17 bases lay in between. CDR3 length equals 15 residues. The V gene's germline CDR1 is SQVTM and CDR2 ANQGSEA. CDR3 in DNA: TGCAGCGTGATAAACGGACAGACCGGCACAGATACGCAGTATTTT. Translated, it gives CSVINGQTGTDTQYF.

The rearrangement links TRBV2 to TRBJ2-1; D might be TRBD2 (6 bases). CDR1 SNHLY and CDR2 FYNNEI come from the germline V gene. The V and J ends lost 8 bases and 7 bases respectively, with 9 bases between them. The CDR3 extends over 11 amino acids. DNA of the CDR3: TGTGCCAGCCAAAGCGGGAATGAGCAGTTCTTC. It yields the protein CASQSGNEQFF. Using reference TRBV2 and TRBJ2-1 for the parts outside the CDR3, the full variable domain is EPEVTQTPSHQVTQMGQEVILRCVPISNHLYFYWYRQILGQKVEFLVSFYNNEISEKSEIFDDQFSVERPDGSNFTLKIRSTKLEDSAMYFCASQSGNEQFFGPGTRLTVL.

This chain joins TRBV6-5 and TRBJ1-2; maybe TRBD1 (5 bases). The V gene lost 5 bases and the J gene lost 0 bases, with 10 bases spanning the gap. The CDR3 has 14 residues. Germline loops: CDR1 MNHEY, CDR2 SVGAGI. The CDR3 coding sequence is TGTGCCAGCAGTCGGGGGTTAGCTAACTATGGCTACACCTTC. Protein product: CASSRGLANYGYTF.

The chain recombines TRBV29-1 with TRBJ2-7, with D uncertain. Germline V gene lookup returns CDR1 SQVTM and CDR2 ANQGSEA. V was shortened by 4 bases and J by 6 bases, with 16 bases between the two germline ends. The CDR3 has 13 amino acids. CDR3 sequence reads: CSVVGRNTVEQYF. Here the CDR3 DNA reads TGCAGCGTTGTTGGCAGGAACACGGTCGAGCAGTACTTC.